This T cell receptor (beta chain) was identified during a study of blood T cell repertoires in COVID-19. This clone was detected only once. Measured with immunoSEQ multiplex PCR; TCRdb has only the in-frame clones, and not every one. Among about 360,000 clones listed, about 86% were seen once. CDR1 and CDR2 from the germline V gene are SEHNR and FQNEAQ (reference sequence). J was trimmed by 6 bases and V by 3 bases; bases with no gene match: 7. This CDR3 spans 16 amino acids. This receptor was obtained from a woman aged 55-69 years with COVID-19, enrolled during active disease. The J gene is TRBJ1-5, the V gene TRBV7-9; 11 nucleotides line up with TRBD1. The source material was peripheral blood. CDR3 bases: TGTGCCAGCAGCTTTTGGACAGGGGGCGAGGGTCAGCCCCAGCATTTT. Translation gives CASSFWTGGEGQPQHF.